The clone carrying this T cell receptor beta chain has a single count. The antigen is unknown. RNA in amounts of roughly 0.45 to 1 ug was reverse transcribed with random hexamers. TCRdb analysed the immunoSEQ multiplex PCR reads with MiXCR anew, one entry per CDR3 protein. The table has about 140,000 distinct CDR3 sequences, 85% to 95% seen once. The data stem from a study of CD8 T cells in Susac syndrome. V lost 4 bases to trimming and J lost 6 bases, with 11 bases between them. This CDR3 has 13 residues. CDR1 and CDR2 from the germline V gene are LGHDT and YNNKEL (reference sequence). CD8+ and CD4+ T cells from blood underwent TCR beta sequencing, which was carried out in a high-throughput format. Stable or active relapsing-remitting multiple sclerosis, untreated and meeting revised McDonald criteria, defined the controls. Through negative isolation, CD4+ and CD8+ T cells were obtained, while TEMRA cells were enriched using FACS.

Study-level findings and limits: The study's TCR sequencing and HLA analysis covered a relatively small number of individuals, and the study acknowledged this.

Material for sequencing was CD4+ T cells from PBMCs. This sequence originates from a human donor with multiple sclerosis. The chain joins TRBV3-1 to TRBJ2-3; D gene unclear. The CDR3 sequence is CASSPIPADTQYF. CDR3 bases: TGTGCCAGCAGCCCTATCCCCGCGGATACGCAGTATTTT.